Listed here are 23 T cell receptor beta chains from one sample, sequenced in a study of Tregs in tolerant kidney transplant recipients. Related graft donors supplied nonmyeloablative bone marrow transplants, and mixed chimerism was transient. Clones were sequenced by immunoSEQ multiplex PCR, and TCRdb holds only the in-frame ones, with some missing. This sample has 20,000 to 25,000 clones, with roughly 80% found just once. This specimen consisted of CD8+ T cells from blood (PBMCs), obtained 6 months after the transplant. These receptors originate from a human patient who received a combined kidney and bone marrow transplant. Some of these T cells may belong to the graft donor.

V and J are TRBV27 and TRBJ2-5; no firm D call. Germline V gene data show CDR1 as MNHEY and CDR2 as SMNVEV (reference sequence). The ends were cut back, 6 bases at V and 2 bases at J, with 4 bases in the middle. CDR3 size: 11 residues. In nucleotides, the CDR3 is TGTGCCAGCAGGAGGCAAGAGACCCAGTACTTC. Protein product: CASRRQETQYF.

In regard to this clone: The junction departs from germline at one end; a sequencing error may be responsible. The chain carries TRBV6-7 and TRBJ1-1, with TRBD1 identical over 7 bases. TRBV6-7 qualifies as an ORF whose function is uncertain. The CDR3 runs 16 residues. The CDR3 DNA reads as TGTGCCAGCATTTACGGGAACCCAGGGACAGCCACTGAAGCTTTCTTT. Translating it yields CASIYGNPGTATEAFF.

The rearrangement links TRBV28 to TRBJ1-3; perhaps TRBD1 as D (5 bases). This CDR3 has 18 residues. CDR1 and CDR2 (germline): MDHEN, SYDVKM. V lost 5 bases to trimming and J lost 7 bases, with 27 bases between them. The CDR3 protein is CASSPIKEPDPRGNTIYF. The CDR3 coding sequence is TGTGCCAGCAGTCCAATCAAGGAACCGGACCCGCGGGGCAACACCATATATTTT. The full variable domain, completed using reference TRBV28 and TRBJ1-3, is DVKVTQSSRYLVKRTGEKVFLECVQDMDHENMFWYRQDPGLGLRLIYFSYDVKMKEKGDIPEGYSVSREKKERFSLILESASTNQTSMYLCASSPIKEPDPRGNTIYFGEGSWLTVV.

The chain joins TRBV19 to TRBJ2-7; TRBD2 agrees at 11 bases. Germline CDR1 LNHDA, CDR2 SQIVND (reference sequence). Losses at the gene ends were 10 bases for V and 0 bases for J; bases not matched to a gene: 5. This CDR3 is 14 amino acids long. In DNA, the CDR3 is TGTGCCACCGGACTAGCGGGCAGCTCCTACGAGCAGTACTTC. Protein product: CATGLAGSSYEQYF.

This clone has just one count. V gene TRBV19 combines with J gene TRBJ2-5; 8 nucleotides align to TRBD1. The CDR3 is made up of 15 amino acids. Germline CDR1 reads LNHDA; CDR2 reads SQIVND (reference sequence). Trimming cost V 3 bases and J 2 bases; bases outside gene matches: 5. The CDR3 coding sequence is TGTGCCAGTAGTATTTGGGGGACAGGACAAGAGACCCAGTACTTC. Translating it yields CASSIWGTGQETQYF.

This clone was seen only a few times. This sequence joins TRBV27 and TRBJ1-5, with no clear D. Trimming removed 6 bases from V and 2 bases from J, with 11 bases in between. Germline CDR1 and CDR2: MNHEY and SMNVEV (reference sequence). The CDR3 is 14 amino acids. The CDR3 region is CASRPLLGNQPQHF. The CDR3 nucleotides are TGTGCCAGCAGACCCCTTTTAGGCAATCAGCCCCAGCATTTT.

The chain uses TRBV10-3 and TRBJ2-3; possibly TRBD1 for D (6 bases). The CDR3 runs 11 residues. Germline CDR1 and CDR2: ENHRY and SYGVKD. V gave up 7 bases and J gave up 5 bases, with 7 bases separating them. CDR3 sequence reads: CAIKGGDTQYF. In DNA form, the CDR3 reads TGTGCCATCAAAGGGGGAGATACGCAGTATTTT.

V usage is TRBV4-1 and J usage is TRBJ2-1; TRBD1 agrees at 9 bases. From germline, CDR1 is MGHRA and CDR2 YSYEKL. The CDR3 is 14 residues long. With V trimmed by 4 bases and J by 6 bases, 4 bases remained unmatched. CDR3 nucleotide sequence: TGCGCCAGCAGCCTTGGACAGGGGCCCAATGAGCAGTTCTTC. It codes for CASSLGQGPNEQFF.

Of note for this clone: Relative to the germline gene, one junction end is altered; a read error may explain this. This CDR3 is also generated by other DNA sequences in the sample. The V call is TRBV5-5, the J call TRBJ2-1; 8 nucleotides match TRBD2. Germline V gene sequence: CDR1 SGHKS, CDR2 YYEKEE (reference sequence). This CDR3 has 15 amino acids. The CDR3 is CASSLRGEFYNEQFF. Here the CDR3 DNA reads TGTGCCAGTAGCTTGCGGGGGGAATTTTACAATGAGCAGTTCTTC. Full variable domain (missing parts from reference TRBV5-5 and TRBJ2-1): DAGVTQSPTHLIKTRGQQVTLRCSPISGHKSVSWYQQVLGQGPQFIFQYYEKEERGRGNFPDRFSARQFPNYSSELNVNALLLGDSALYLCASSLRGEFYNEQFFGPGTRLTVL.

The chain combines TRBV13 with TRBJ2-5; 12 nucleotides line up with TRBD2. Germline CDR1 reads PRHDT; CDR2 reads FYEKMQ (reference sequence). The CDR3 has 16 amino acids. V was pared by 0 bases and J by 5 bases, with 4 bases of the junction left unmatched. CDR3 DNA: TGTGCCAGCAGCTTAGGACTAGCGGGAGGCCAGGAGACCCAGTACTTC. Translated: CASSLGLAGGQETQYF.

This chain uses TRBV11-3 with TRBJ1-5, with 8 positions matching TRBD1. V shed 5 bases, J shed 3 bases, and the junction held 12 bases outside the gene matches. The CDR3 totals 17 residues. In germline, CDR1 is SGHNT, CDR2 YENEEA. The CDR3 sequence: CASSAETGTGLNQPQHF. The CDR3 DNA sequence: TGTGCCAGCAGCGCGGAGACCGGGACAGGCCTCAATCAGCCCCAGCATTTT.

This sequence joins TRBV11-2 and TRBJ1-3; TRBD1 matches 8 bases. Germline V gene lookup returns CDR1 SGHAT and CDR2 FQNNGV. This CDR3 region has 15 residues. V shed 4 bases and J 4 bases; nucleotides not matched to a gene: 6. In DNA, the CDR3 is TGTGCCAGCAGCTACGGACAGGGTGGGGGAAACACCATATATTTT. Its translation is CASSYGQGGGNTIYF.

The gene calls are TRBV6-6 and TRBJ1-5; 11 nucleotides match TRBD1. Germline V gene sequence: CDR1 MNHNY, CDR2 SVGAGI (reference sequence). The CDR3 contains 16 residues. The ends lost 0 bases at V and 6 bases at J; junction bases unmatched: 4. Here the CDR3 DNA reads TGTGCCAGCAGTTACTCTTGGACAGGGGGCCGTCAGCCCCAGCATTTT. Its protein is CASSYSWTGGRQPQHF.

The rearrangement joins TRBV7-8 to TRBJ2-1; 10 bases are a match to TRBD1. The ends lost 2 bases at V and 8 bases at J; junction bases unmatched: 6. This CDR3 spans 15 amino acids. Germline CDR1 SGHVS, CDR2 FQNEAQ. CDR3 sequence (DNA): TGTGCCAGCAGCTTACTAGGACAGGGGGGCGATGAGCAGTTCTTC. This gives the protein CASSLLGQGGDEQFF.

The chain recombines TRBV9 with TRBJ1-6; D ambiguous. Per germline, CDR1 SGDLS and CDR2 YYNGEE. The CDR3 is made up of 14 amino acids. V was shortened by 0 bases and J by 9 bases, with 10 bases between the two germline ends. This chain's CDR3 is CASSVDRSGSPLHF. The CDR3 nucleotides are TGTGCCAGCAGCGTAGATAGATCGGGTTCACCCCTCCACTTT.

The rearrangement links TRBV6-5 to TRBJ2-1, with TRBD2 identical over 12 bases. The CDR3 consists of 15 residues. Trimming took 6 bases from V and 2 from J; bases not matched to a gene: 2. Per the germline V gene, CDR1 is MNHEY and CDR2 is SVGAGI. The CDR3 sequence: CASSRLAGAYNEQFF. In nucleotides, the CDR3 is TGTGCCAGCAGCCGACTAGCGGGGGCCTACAATGAGCAGTTCTTC.

The chain links TRBV28 to TRBJ2-7; D ambiguous. This CDR3 is built from 13 residues. V was clipped by 4 bases and J by 0 bases, with 7 bases between them. Per germline, CDR1 MDHEN and CDR2 SYDVKM. The CDR3 is CASSYAGSYEQYF. The CDR3, as DNA: TGTGCCAGCAGTTACGCCGGCTCCTACGAGCAGTACTTC.

V usage is TRBV28 and J usage is TRBJ2-5; TRBD1 might be the D (6 bases). Judging by the DNA end, TRBJ2-7 fits better; the J call may be wrong. The CDR3 is 15 residues long. The germline V gene encodes CDR1 MDHEN and CDR2 SYDVKM. Here the CDR3 reads CASSQTTGFLHEQYF. The CDR3, as DNA: TGTGCCAGCAGTCAAACCACAGGGTTCCTCCACGAGCAGTACTTC.

This rearrangement joins TRBV15 to TRBJ1-4; 7 nucleotides align to TRBD1. Per germline, CDR1 LNHNV and CDR2 YYDKDF (reference sequence). The V gene end was trimmed by 0 bases and the J gene end by 8 bases; junction bases not matched to a gene: 9. The CDR3 loop spans 16 amino acids. CDR3 in amino acids: CATSRDLYRGGEKLFF. DNA for the CDR3: TGTGCCACCAGCAGAGATCTCTACAGGGGCGGGGAAAAACTGTTTTTT.

The CDR3 protein is CATETNYGYTF. The DNA of the CDR3 is TGTGCGACAGAAACTAACTATGGCTACACCTTC. The J gene is TRBJ1-2, the V gene TRBV30; perhaps TRBD1 as D (5 bases). The CDR3 runs to 11 residues. Germline loops: CDR1 GTSNPN, CDR2 SVGIG (reference sequence).

J is TRBJ1-4 and V is TRBV5-1; perhaps TRBD1 as D (5 bases). The CDR3 consists of 14 residues. The germline V gene has CDR1 SGHRS and CDR2 YFSETQ. The V and J ends lost 4 bases and 8 bases respectively, with 15 bases between them. The CDR3 DNA follows: TGCGCCAGCAGCACGGGGGACTGGGGGGAAAAACTGTTTTTT. It encodes CASSTGDWGEKLFF.

This chain joins TRBV19 and TRBJ2-3; TRBD1 matches 9 bases. Germline trimming cut 8 bases from V and 5 bases from J; bases unmatched to any gene: 8. Germline V gene sequence: CDR1 LNHDA, CDR2 SQIVND (reference sequence). This CDR3 region has 14 residues. In DNA, the CDR3 is TGTGCCAGTGGGACAGGGCCGTACGGAGATACGCAGTATTTT. It is translated as CASGTGPYGDTQYF.

The CDR3, as DNA: TGTGCCAGCAGCGCGACTAGCGGGGTAGCACATGAGCAGTTCTTC. This encodes CASSATSGVAHEQFF. The V gene is TRBV9, the J gene TRBJ2-1; TRBD2 aligns across 11 bases. Germline CDR1 reads SGDLS; CDR2 reads YYNGEE. CDR3 size: 15 residues. The ends lost 3 bases at V and 8 bases at J; junction bases unmatched: 7.